Each of the 10 T cell receptor beta chains below was sequenced from the same sample in a study of cytotoxic CD8 clonotypes in ibrutinib-treated CLL. Sequencing was performed with immunoSEQ multiplex PCR; in TCRdb, only in-frame clones are kept and a portion is missing. The sample consists of about 150,000 clones, approximately 80% of them appearing once. Sequenced here: PBMCs, sampled after 12 months of ibrutinib treatment. The receptor set was obtained from a human donor with chronic lymphocytic leukemia.

The chain links TRBV7-2 to TRBJ2-5, with TRBD1 as a possible D gene (6 bases). Trimming pared 3 bases from V and 5 bases from J, leaving 19 bases between. Per germline, CDR1 SGHTA and CDR2 FQGNSA. This CDR3 contains 16 residues. CDR3: CASSLFRDKDVETQYF. CDR3 DNA sequence: TGTGCCAGCAGCTTGTTTCGGGACAAGGACGTGGAGACCCAGTACTTC.

This sequence joins TRBV18 and TRBJ2-1; 11 bases line up with TRBD2. The germline V gene has CDR1 KGHSH and CDR2 LQKENI. After removal of 6 bases from V and 3 bases from J, the junction contained 4 bases not matched to a gene. The CDR3 spans 15 residues. The DNA of the CDR3 is TGTGCCAGCTCCACGGGACTAGCGGACTACAATGAGCAGTTCTTC. It yields the protein CASSTGLADYNEQFF.

The chain carries TRBV7-9 and TRBJ1-1; possibly TRBD1 for D (5 bases). V lost 5 bases and J lost 3, with 16 bases in between. Germline V lookup: CDR1 SEHNR, CDR2 FQNEAQ (reference sequence). This CDR3 region has 15 residues. As DNA, the CDR3 is TGTGCCAGCAGCGCCGCAGGGCTGGGGTACACTGAAGCTTTCTTT. Protein product: CASSAAGLGYTEAFF. The full variable domain, completed using reference TRBV7-9 and TRBJ1-1, is DTGVSQNPRHKITKRGQNVTFRCDPISEHNRLYWYRQTLGQGPEFLTYFQNEAQLEKSRLLSDRFSAERPKGSFSTLEIQRTEQGDSAMYLCASSAAGLGYTEAFFGQGTRLTVV.

This chain links TRBV7-3 with TRBJ2-6; D unclear. V lost 0 bases and J 1 base, leaving 16 bases between the germline ends. The CDR3 is 19 amino acids. CDR1 and CDR2 (germline): SGHTA, FQGTGA. In DNA form, the CDR3 reads TGTGCCAGCAGCTTAACAGGTGTGGTGGCACAGTCTGGGGCCAACGTCCTGACTTTC. Residues: CASSLTGVVAQSGANVLTF.

The rearrangement links TRBV18 to TRBJ1-2; D call uncertain. This CDR3 contains 14 residues. The V and J ends lost 0 bases and 7 bases respectively, with 12 bases between them. Germline V gives CDR1 KGHSH, CDR2 LQKENI. The DNA for the CDR3 is TGTGCCAGCTCACCACCGGGAACTTATTCTGGCTACACCTTC. Amino acid sequence: CASSPPGTYSGYTF. Together with reference TRBV18 and TRBJ1-2, the CDR3 gives the full variable domain: NAGVMQNPRHLVRRRGQEARLRCSPMKGHSHVYWYRQLPEEGLKFMVYLQKENIIDESGMPKERFSAEFPKEGPSILRIQQVVRGDSAAYFCASSPPGTYSGYTFGSGTRLTVV.

The chain uses TRBV5-8 and TRBJ2-3, with a weak D call TRBD1 (6 bases). The CDR3 is 18 residues long. Trimming pared 6 bases from V and 4 bases from J, leaving 27 bases between. Germline CDR1 reads SGHTS; CDR2 reads YDEGEE. CDR3 DNA: TGTGCCAGCATACGGACAGTAACTTTATCGCAACGCGCAGATACGCAGTATTTT. Its translation is CASIRTVTLSQRADTQYF.

V usage is TRBV10-1 and J usage is TRBJ2-3; a weak D match, TRBD1 (6 bases). V was cut by 6 bases and J by 2 bases, with 9 bases left in between. CDR1 and CDR2 (germline): WNHNN, SYGVQD (reference sequence). This CDR3 has 13 amino acids. CDR3 nucleotide sequence: TGCGCCAGCAGCCGGGACAACACAGATACGCAGTATTTT. Translation: CASSRDNTDTQYF.

This chain links TRBV4-1 with TRBJ1-2; D unresolved. From germline, CDR1 is MGHRA and CDR2 YSYEKL. The CDR3 is 13 residues long. Trimming removed 3 bases from V and 2 bases from J, with 7 bases in between. The CDR3 region is CASSHRRNYGYTF. In nucleotides, the CDR3 is TGCGCCAGCAGCCACAGGCGGAACTATGGCTACACCTTC.

The chain combines TRBV15 with TRBJ2-1; D not resolved. Germline assignment: CDR1 LNHNV and CDR2 YYDKDF (reference sequence). The V end was cut by 3 bases, the J end by 7 bases, with 16 bases between. The CDR3 extends over 15 amino acids. The CDR3 DNA reads TGTGCCACCAGCAGTAAAGGAGAGAGTCGGAATGAGCAGTTCTTC. This encodes CATSSKGESRNEQFF.

V gene TRBV18 combines with J gene TRBJ1-2; D is ambiguous. Trimming cost V 6 bases and J 8 bases, with 16 bases left between them. Germline V CDR1 and CDR2: KGHSH, LQKENI. The CDR3 runs to 13 residues. CDR3: CASSPRPAEGYTF. The CDR3 DNA reads as TGTGCCAGCTCGCCAAGGCCAGCTGAAGGCTACACCTTC.